This TCR beta chain is drawn from a study of blood T cell repertoires in COVID-19. Methods used by the authors: Scientists estimated how many nucleated cells there were by amplifying reference gene primers. Sequencing was performed with immunoSEQ multiplex PCR; in TCRdb, only in-frame clones are kept and a portion is missing. V and J calls and clone size are given by that table; D and trimming were obtained from the DNA. The sample lists 40,000 to 50,000 clones, approximately 90% occurring once. The CDR3 totals 18 residues. Germline assignment: CDR1 MNHNS and CDR2 SASEGT. Trimming took 2 bases from V and 4 from J; bases not matched to a gene: 16.

This sequence was found in a human donor in a cohort sampled during active COVID-19. The sample consisted of peripheral blood. V gene TRBV6-1 combines with J gene TRBJ1-2; TRBD1 matches 7 bases. The CDR3 sequence: CASSERGGQRPLGYGYTF. The CDR3 coding sequence is TGTGCCAGCAGTGAACGAGGGGGACAGCGGCCCCTAGGCTATGGCTACACCTTC.